The 14 T cell receptor beta chains reported below all come from one sample, sequenced in a study of identical twins. One entry per CDR3 protein results from TCRdb running MiXCR on the 5' RACE reads. Of 400,000 to 550,000 distinct CDR3 sequences detected, approximately 22% appear once; the ten largest clones hold 0.91%. The same data also contributed to another study, on T cells expressing NK-cell markers.

Sequences were obtained from CD4+ T cells sorted from blood. The receptors stem from a woman aged 18-29 years in good health.

The V call is TRBV5-1, the J call TRBJ1-1; a possible D gene is TRBD1 (5 bases). Deletions cut 2 bases from V and 1 base from J, with 12 bases between. The CDR3 sequence is 15 residues long. CDR1 and CDR2 from the germline V gene are SGHRS and YFSETQ. The CDR3, as DNA: TGCGCCAGCAGCTTCTTCACAGGCGGGAACACTGAAGCTTTCTTT. The encoded protein is CASSFFTGGNTEAFF.

The table lists this clonotype with many counts. The V call is TRBV20-1, the J call TRBJ1-1; D remains unclear. V shed 2 bases and J shed 2 bases, with 6 bases lying between them. From germline, CDR1 is DFQATT and CDR2 SNEGSKA (reference sequence). CDR3 length: 12 residues. CDR3 bases: TGCAGTGCTAGACAGCCAAACACTGAAGCTTTCTTT. It translates to CSARQPNTEAFF.

This clonotype was picked up many times. The chain has TRBV12-3 or TRBV12-4 and TRBJ1-2; possible D gene TRBD1, 6 bases. This CDR3 is 14 amino acids long. The V end lost 5 bases, the J end lost 3 bases, and 13 bases lay between the germline ends. DNA of the CDR3: TGTGCCAGCAGTCAATCCTACAGGGACTATGGCTACACCTTC. Its translation: CASSQSYRDYGYTF.

The J gene is TRBJ1-6, the V gene TRBV9; TRBD1 is a possible D gene (5 bases). Germline V lookup: CDR1 SGDLS, CDR2 YYNGEE. Trimming pared 2 bases from V and 5 bases from J, leaving 14 bases between. The length of the CDR3 is 16 residues. CDR3 DNA: TGTGCCAGCAGCGTTCACAGGAGGGTTAATAATTCACCCCTCCACTTT. This translates into CASSVHRRVNNSPLHF. The variable domain in full, with the rest retrieved from reference TRBV9 and TRBJ1-6, is DSGVTQTPKHLITATGQRVTLRCSPRSGDLSVYWYQQSLDQGLQFLIQYYNGEERAKGNILERFSAQQFPDLHSELNLSSLELGDSALYFCASSVHRRVNNSPLHFGNGTRLTVT.

The chain recombines TRBV18 with TRBJ2-6, with D tentatively TRBD1 (7 bases). V dropped 3 bases and J dropped 0 bases, with 12 bases sitting between them. The CDR3 is 17 amino acids. The germline CDR1 and CDR2 sequences are KGHSH and LQKENI. The CDR3 nucleotides are TGTGCCAGCTCACCCCAGGGGGGTAGCTCTGGGGCCAACGTCCTGACTTTC. It translates to CASSPQGGSSGANVLTF.

The chain recombines TRBV19 with TRBJ2-5, with 10 nucleotides matching TRBD2. CDR1 LNHDA and CDR2 SQIVND come from the germline V gene (reference sequence). The V gene end was trimmed by 9 bases and the J gene end by 6 bases; junction bases not matched to a gene: 7. The CDR3 extends over 13 amino acids. The DNA of the CDR3 is TGTGCCAGCAGGCCTAGCGGGAGTAAGACCCAGTACTTC. Translated: CASRPSGSKTQYF.

Only a few counts were recorded for this clonotype. The CDR3 DNA reads as TGTGCCAGCAGTTACACACAGGGTAGTGGGGCCAACGTCCTGACTTTC. Its translation: CASSYTQGSGANVLTF. The chain joins TRBV6-5 to TRBJ2-6; TRBD1 might be the D (6 bases). The CDR3 runs to 16 residues. Deletions cut 2 bases from V and 3 bases from J, with 11 bases between. Germline values: CDR1 MNHEY, CDR2 SVGAGI.

This clonotype has only a few counts. The rearrangement links TRBV20-1 to TRBJ2-1, with a tentative D call TRBD1 (5 bases). Germline V gives CDR1 DFQATT, CDR2 SNEGSKA (reference sequence). V lost 6 bases and J lost 2, with 17 bases in between. The CDR3 spans 15 residues. As DNA, the CDR3 is TGCAGTGCGGAGAATACAGGACGCCCCTACAATGAGCAGTTCTTC. It yields the protein CSAENTGRPYNEQFF.

As to this clonotype: Since a much larger clone is just one base distant, this may be a read error. Likely a read error: the CDR3 ends without its conserved phenylalanine or tryptophan. This CDR3 is CASSLGAGYTL. For the CDR3, the DNA is TGTGCCAGCAGCTTAGGAGCAGGCTACACCCTC. The chain carries TRBV11-2 and TRBJ1-2; D gene uncertain. The CDR3 totals 11 residues. V dropped 1 base and J dropped 8 bases, with 5 bases sitting between them. Per germline, CDR1 SGHAT and CDR2 FQNNGV.

This clonotype was detected a few times. The chain couples TRBV7-9 to TRBJ2-1; TRBD2 matches 10 bases. The CDR3 has 17 residues. Germline V gives CDR1 SEHNR, CDR2 FQNEAQ (reference sequence). V lost 4 bases and J lost 2; bases outside the gene matches: 8. CDR3 loop: CASSSLAGGATYNEQFF. The CDR3 DNA is TGTGCCAGCAGCTCCTTAGCGGGAGGCGCTACCTACAATGAGCAGTTCTTC.

The J gene is TRBJ2-3, the V gene TRBV9, with D possibly TRBD1 on 5 matching bases. Trimming stripped 0 bases from V and 1 base from J, with 9 bases between. The germline gives CDR1 SGDLS, CDR2 YYNGEE. CDR3 length: 15 residues. DNA of the CDR3: TGTGCCAGCAGCGTAGTTCCCAGGGGCACAGATACGCAGTATTTT. Translating gives CASSVVPRGTDTQYF.

The chain has TRBV7-2 and TRBJ2-3; 10 positions agree with TRBD1. Germline-derived CDR1 and CDR2 are SGHTA and FQGNSA. The ends lost 3 bases at V and 5 bases at J; junction bases unmatched: 5. The CDR3 spans 15 residues. The DNA for the CDR3 is TGTGCCAGCAGCTTTAGACAGGGGGCTAAAGATACGCAGTATTTT. As protein: CASSFRQGAKDTQYF.

This clonotype was recorded a few times. This sequence joins TRBV20-1 and TRBJ2-7; 10 nucleotides align to TRBD2. Per germline, CDR1 DFQATT and CDR2 SNEGSKA (reference sequence). Germline trimming cut 4 bases from V and 5 bases from J; bases unmatched to any gene: 11. The CDR3 extends over 15 amino acids. The CDR3 nucleotides are TGCAGTGCTATCAGAGCGGGGGGGAGTTTCCACGAGCAGTACTTC. Translation: CSAIRAGGSFHEQYF.

This chain joins TRBV7-2 and TRBJ2-7; 9 nucleotides agree with TRBD2. The CDR3 spans 17 residues. Germline loops: CDR1 SGHTA, CDR2 FQGNSA. V shed 5 bases and J 4 bases; nucleotides not matched to a gene: 15. CDR3 nucleotide sequence: TGTGCCAGCAGCACGACTAGCGGTCCTACCCCCCCGTACGAGCAGTACTTC. Amino acids: CASSTTSGPTPPYEQYF.